Sequencing of this TCR beta chain was carried out in a study of cytomegalovirus exposure and HLA in healthy donors. This PCR relied on a set of 60 Vbeta primers and 13 Jbeta primers. Method: immunoSEQ multiplex PCR; TCRdb's copy keeps in-frame clones and lacks some. The sample consists of about 120,000 clones, roughly 65% of them appearing once. Nominally healthy donors provided the samples, though records likely missed some immune exposures. This CDR3 region has 16 residues. J gave up 3 bases and V 4 bases, and 11 bases lay outside the gene matches. Per germline, CDR1 MNHNS and CDR2 SASEGT. The V call is TRBV6-1, the J call TRBJ1-1, with 7 bases matching TRBD1. The sequenced material came from PBMCs. This TCR came from a man aged 40-49 years in good health and CMV-seropositive. CDR3: CASSGTGASSYTEAFF. The CDR3 nucleotides are TGTGCCAGCAGTGGAACAGGGGCTTCGTCCTACACTGAAGCTTTCTTT.